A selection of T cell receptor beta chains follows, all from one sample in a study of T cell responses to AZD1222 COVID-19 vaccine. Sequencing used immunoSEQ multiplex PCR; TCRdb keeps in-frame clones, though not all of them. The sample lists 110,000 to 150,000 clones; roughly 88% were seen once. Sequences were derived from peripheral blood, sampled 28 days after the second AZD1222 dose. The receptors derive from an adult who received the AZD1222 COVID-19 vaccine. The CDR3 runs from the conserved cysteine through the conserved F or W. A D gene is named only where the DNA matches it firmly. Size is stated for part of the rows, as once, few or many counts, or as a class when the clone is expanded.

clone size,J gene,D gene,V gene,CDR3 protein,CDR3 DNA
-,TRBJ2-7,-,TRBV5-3,CARSLGLDSHHEQYF,TGTGCCAGAAGCTTGGGTCTGGACTCCCACCACGAGCAGTACTTC
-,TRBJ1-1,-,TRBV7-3,CASRLDSNTEAFF,TGTGCCAGCAGACTGGATTCGAACACTGAAGCTTTCTTT
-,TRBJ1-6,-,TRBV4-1,CASSQDQGIPPLHF,TGCGCCAGCAGCCAAGACCAAGGCATACCACCCCTCCACTTT
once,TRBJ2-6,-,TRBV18,CASSPPASGANVLTF,TGTGCCAGCTCACCCCCAGCATCTGGGGCCAACGTCCTGACTTTC
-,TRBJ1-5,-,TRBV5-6,CASSLSGNNQPQHF,TGTGCCAGCAGCTTGTCGGGAAACAATCAGCCCCAGCATTTT
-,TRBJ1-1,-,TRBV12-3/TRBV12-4,CASSFSGNTEAFF,TGTGCCAGCAGTTTCTCAGGGAACACTGAAGCTTTCTTT
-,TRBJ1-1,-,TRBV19,CASSRGYTEAFF,TGTGCCAGTAGTAGGGGGTACACTGAAGCTTTCTTT
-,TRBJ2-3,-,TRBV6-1,CASSERVRDTDTQYF,TGTGCCAGCAGTGAAAGGGTCAGGGACACAGATACGCAGTATTTT
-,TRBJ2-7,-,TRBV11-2,CASSRMVSSYEQYF,TGTGCCAGCAGCCGAATGGTAAGCTCCTACGAGCAGTACTTC
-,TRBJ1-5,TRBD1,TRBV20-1,CSASYRGLSNQPQHF,TGCAGTGCTAGTTACAGGGGATTAAGCAATCAGCCCCAGCATTTT
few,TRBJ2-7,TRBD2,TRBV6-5,CASSSSRLAGGYEQYF,TGTGCCAGCAGTTCCAGTCGACTAGCGGGAGGCTACGAGCAGTACTTC
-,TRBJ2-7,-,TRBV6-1,CASSEAPRNNYEQYF,TGTGCCAGCAGTGAAGCGCCAAGGAACAACTACGAGCAGTACTTC
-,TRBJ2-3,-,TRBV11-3,CASSLGENTQYF,TGTGCCAGCAGCTTAGGGGAAAATACGCAGTATTTT
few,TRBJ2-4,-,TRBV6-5,CASADGQLKNIQYF,TGTGCCAGCGCGGATGGACAGTTAAAAAACATTCAGTACTTC
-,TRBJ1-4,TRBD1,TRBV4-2,CASSPRRQGSNEKLFF,TGTGCCAGCAGCCCTAGGAGACAGGGCTCAAATGAAAAACTGTTTTTT
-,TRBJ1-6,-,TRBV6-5,CASSLAPENSPLHF,TGTGCCAGCAGCCTGGCCCCGGAGAATTCACCCCTCCACTTT
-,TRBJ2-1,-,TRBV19,CASSPLARDEQFF,TGTGCCAGTAGTCCCCTAGCTAGAGATGAGCAGTTCTTC
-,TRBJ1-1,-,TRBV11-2,CASSLGPAGRSGTEAFF,TGTGCCAGCAGCTTAGGTCCGGCAGGGAGGTCGGGCACTGAAGCTTTCTTT
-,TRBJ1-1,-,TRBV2,CASSGRDPTEAFF,TGTGCCAGCAGTGGGCGGGACCCGACTGAAGCTTTCTTT
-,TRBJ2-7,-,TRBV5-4,CASSSTLNYEQYF,TGTGCCAGCAGCTCGACCCTTAACTACGAGCAGTACTTC
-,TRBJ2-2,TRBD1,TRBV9,CASTRDRDTGELFF,TGTGCCAGCACCCGGGACAGGGACACCGGGGAGCTGTTTTTT
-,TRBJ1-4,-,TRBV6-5,CASSGGSTNEKLFF,TGTGCCAGTTCCGGGGGATCAACTAATGAAAAACTGTTTTTT
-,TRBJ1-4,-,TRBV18,CASSLDTATNEKLFF,TGTGCCAGCTCCCTTGACACCGCAACTAATGAAAAACTGTTTTTT
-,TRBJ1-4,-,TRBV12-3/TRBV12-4,CASRKGNEKLFF,TGTGCCAGCAGAAAGGGTAATGAAAAACTGTTTTTT
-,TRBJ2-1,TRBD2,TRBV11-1,CASSFTSGGYNEQFF,TGTGCCAGCAGCTTCACTAGCGGGGGCTACAATGAGCAGTTCTTC
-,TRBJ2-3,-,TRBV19,CASRDSQSTDTQYF,TGTGCCAGTAGGGACAGCCAAAGCACAGATACGCAGTATTTT
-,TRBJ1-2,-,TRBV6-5,CASRIRQEGGYTF,TGTGCCAGCAGGATTAGACAGGAAGGCGGCTACACCTTC
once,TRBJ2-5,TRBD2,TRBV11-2,CASSSGGGETQYF,TGTGCCAGCAGCTCCGGGGGGGGAGAGACCCAGTACTTC
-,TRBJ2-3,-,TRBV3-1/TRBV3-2,CASSQADTDTQYF,TGTGCCAGCAGCCAAGCGGACACAGATACGCAGTATTTT
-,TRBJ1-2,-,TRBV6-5,CASSYGRGSYTF,TGTGCCAGCAGTTACGGGAGGGGCAGCTACACCTTC
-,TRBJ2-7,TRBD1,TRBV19,CASSPGTGRNYEQYF,TGTGCCAGTAGTCCTGGGACAGGGCGGAACTACGAGCAGTACTTC
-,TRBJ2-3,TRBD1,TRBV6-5,CAIATGGIDTQYF,TGTGCCATCGCGACAGGGGGCATAGATACGCAGTATTTT
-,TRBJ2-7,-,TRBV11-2,CASSLGAASYEQYF,TGTGCCAGCAGCTTAGGGGCAGCCTCCTACGAGCAGTACTTC
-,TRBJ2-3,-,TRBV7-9,CASSLVFSNRDTQYF,TGTGCCAGCAGCTTAGTTTTTAGTAACCGAGATACGCAGTATTTT
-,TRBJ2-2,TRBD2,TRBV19,CASSIGLAGLGTGELFF,TGTGCCAGTAGTATTGGACTAGCGGGCCTGGGGACCGGGGAGCTGTTTTTT
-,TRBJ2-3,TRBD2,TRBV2,CASSTWTSGGGTDTQYF,TGTGCCAGCAGTACCTGGACTAGCGGGGGGGGGACAGATACGCAGTATTTT
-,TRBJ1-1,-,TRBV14,CASTQGWGGGTEAFF,TGTGCCAGCACTCAAGGTTGGGGAGGGGGCACTGAAGCTTTCTTT
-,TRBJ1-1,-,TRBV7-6,CASSLGPANTEAFF,TGTGCCAGCAGCTTAGGGCCAGCGAACACTGAAGCTTTCTTT
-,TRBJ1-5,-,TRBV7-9,CASSFEHSNQPQHF,TGTGCCAGCAGCTTCGAACATAGCAATCAGCCCCAGCATTTT
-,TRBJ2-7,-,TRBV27,CASSHNRDSYEQYF,TGTGCCAGCAGTCACAACAGGGACTCCTACGAGCAGTACTTC
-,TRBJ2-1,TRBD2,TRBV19,CASSIGTSGHSGVYNEQFF,TGTGCCAGTAGTATCGGGACTAGCGGGCATAGTGGGGTTTACAATGAGCAGTTCTTC
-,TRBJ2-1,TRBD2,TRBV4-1,CASSQVGTSLQFF,TGCGCCAGCAGCCAAGTAGGGACTAGTTTGCAGTTCTTC
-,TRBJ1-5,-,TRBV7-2,CASSLVTGLGQPQHF,TGTGCCAGCAGCTTAGTTACAGGCTTGGGACAGCCCCAGCATTTT
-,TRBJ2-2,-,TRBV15,CATGSGPTTGELFF,TGTGCCACCGGAAGCGGACCTACGACCGGGGAGCTGTTTTTT
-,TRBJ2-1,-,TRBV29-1,CSATPLPPLAYNEQFF,TGCAGCGCCACCCCACTTCCCCCTCTAGCGTACAATGAGCAGTTCTTC
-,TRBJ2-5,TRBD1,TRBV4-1,CASSPPGQSQETQYF,TGCGCCAGCAGCCCACCGGGACAGAGTCAAGAGACCCAGTACTTC
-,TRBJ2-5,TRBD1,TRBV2,CASLKDRGETQYF,TGTGCCAGCCTCAAAGACAGGGGAGAGACCCAGTACTTC
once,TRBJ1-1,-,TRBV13,CASSLLGTEAFF,TGTGCCAGCAGCTTACTGGGCACTGAAGCTTTCTTT
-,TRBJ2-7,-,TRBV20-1,CSASHPTVGEQYF,TGCAGTGCCAGTCACCCCACGGTTGGAGAGCAGTACTTC
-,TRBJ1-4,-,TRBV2,CASSKAWGNEKLFF,TGTGCCAGCAGCAAGGCATGGGGAAATGAAAAACTGTTTTTT